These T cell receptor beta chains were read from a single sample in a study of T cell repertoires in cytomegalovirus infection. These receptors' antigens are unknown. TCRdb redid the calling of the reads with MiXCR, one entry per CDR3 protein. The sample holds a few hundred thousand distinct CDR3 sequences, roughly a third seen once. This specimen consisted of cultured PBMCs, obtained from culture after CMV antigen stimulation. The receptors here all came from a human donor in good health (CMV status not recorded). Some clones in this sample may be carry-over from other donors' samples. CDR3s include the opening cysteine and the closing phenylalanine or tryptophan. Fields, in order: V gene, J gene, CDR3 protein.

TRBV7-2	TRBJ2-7	CASSARLAGYEQYF
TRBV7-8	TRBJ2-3	CASSLRRSWGTDTQYF
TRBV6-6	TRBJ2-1	CASSYPGLAGGRGNEQFF
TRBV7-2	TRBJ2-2	CASRPPRTDSNTGELFF
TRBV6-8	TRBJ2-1	CASSYAGLEQFF
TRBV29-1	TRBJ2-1	CSVEARGRTYNEQFF
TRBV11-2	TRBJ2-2	CASSLEGPGNTGELFF
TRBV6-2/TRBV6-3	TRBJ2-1	CASLKQSSYNEQFF
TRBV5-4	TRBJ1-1	CASKAENTEAFF
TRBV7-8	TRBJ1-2	CASSLSGTADYGYTF
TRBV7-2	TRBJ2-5	CASSFRPHGTSVETQYF
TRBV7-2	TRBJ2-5	CASSPGMVPQETQYF
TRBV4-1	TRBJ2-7	CASSQDLAGGSYEQYF
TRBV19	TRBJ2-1	CASRGTGSPREQFF
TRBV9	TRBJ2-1	CASSVGGGRLTYNEQFF
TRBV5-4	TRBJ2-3	CASSPTPLAGVGTDTQYF
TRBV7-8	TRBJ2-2	CASSLEGRPNTGELFF
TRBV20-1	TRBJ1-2	CSAMPVEGGHYGYTF
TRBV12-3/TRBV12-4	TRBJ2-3	CASSFSTSGRADTQYF
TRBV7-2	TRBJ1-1	CASSLAVFSLWENTEAFF
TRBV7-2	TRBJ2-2	CASSLRLDITGELFF
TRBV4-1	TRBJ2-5	CASSRDRGMETQYF
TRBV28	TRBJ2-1	CASSLPTWEDREQFF
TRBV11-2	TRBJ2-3	CASSQDRITDTQYF
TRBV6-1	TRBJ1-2	CASRIDGRAYGYTF
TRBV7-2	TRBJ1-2	CASSLDGINYGYTF
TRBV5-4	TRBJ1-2	CASSWVGGRNYGYTF
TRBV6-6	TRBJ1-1	CASSTGTGGLAEAFF
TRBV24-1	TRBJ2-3	CATSDTGLDTQYF
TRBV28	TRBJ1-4	CASSFIGGKLFF
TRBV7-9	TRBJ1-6	CASSAQGVDSPLHF
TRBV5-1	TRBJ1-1	CASSDRAAPSDTEAFF
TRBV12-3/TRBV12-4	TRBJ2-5	CASTRTREETQYF
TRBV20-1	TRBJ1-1	CSARDPTGEGTEAFF
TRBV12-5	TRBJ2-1	CASGPGTAGEQFF
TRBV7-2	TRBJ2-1	CASSQFRDEQFF
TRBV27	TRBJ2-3	CASSSGRGTDTQYF